This TCR beta chain was found in a study of metastatic and nonmetastatic thyroid tumors. At the level of the study: Where malignant and benign thyroid patients were concerned, repertoires were compared across blood and tumor or nodule tissue.

Using MiXCR, TCRdb re-called clones from the PCR reads. The sample holds about 20,000 clones, 36% seen once. The CDR3 has 17 residues. V lost 6 bases, J lost 3 bases, and 15 bases stayed unmatched. Thyroid surgery was preceded by no treatment in any patient. The rearrangement joins TRBV12-3 or TRBV12-4 to TRBJ2-3; TRBD1 agrees at 7 bases. The receptor's source is a male donor with papillary thyroid cancer or a benign thyroid nodule (not recorded which). Some clones in this sample may be carry-over from other donors' samples. The specimen sequenced was blood. CDR3 sequence: CASSKALQGSITDTQYF. CDR3 bases: TGTGCCAGCAGCAAGGCCCTACAGGGGTCAATAACAGATACGCAGTATTTT.